This TCR beta chain was found in a study of response to subunit inactivated influenza vaccine. General observations from the study: Authors suggested each seasonal flu vaccination may recruit only limited numbers of new T cells.

Comments on this clonotype: Antigen specificity is unknown.

TCRdb used MiXCR to reprocess the RT-PCR reads, holding one entry per CDR3 protein. Of 450,000 to 550,000 distinct CDR3 sequences detected, roughly 23% appear once; the ten largest clones hold less than 2.5%. This CDR3 comprises 14 residues. V was clipped by 9 bases and J by 7 bases, with 19 bases between them. CDR1 and CDR2 from the germline V gene are WSHSY and SAAADI. This specimen was CD4+ T cells sorted from PBMCs, taken more than 4 days after vaccination. The chain has TRBV10-2 and TRBJ2-1; the D gene is possibly TRBD2 (6 bases). The sequence was obtained from a man aged 45-60 years who received an inactivated influenza vaccine. CDR3 amino acids: CASSGRRGANEQFF. The CDR3 DNA reads TGCGCCAGTTCGGGACGGAGGGGCGCGAATGAGCAGTTCTTC.